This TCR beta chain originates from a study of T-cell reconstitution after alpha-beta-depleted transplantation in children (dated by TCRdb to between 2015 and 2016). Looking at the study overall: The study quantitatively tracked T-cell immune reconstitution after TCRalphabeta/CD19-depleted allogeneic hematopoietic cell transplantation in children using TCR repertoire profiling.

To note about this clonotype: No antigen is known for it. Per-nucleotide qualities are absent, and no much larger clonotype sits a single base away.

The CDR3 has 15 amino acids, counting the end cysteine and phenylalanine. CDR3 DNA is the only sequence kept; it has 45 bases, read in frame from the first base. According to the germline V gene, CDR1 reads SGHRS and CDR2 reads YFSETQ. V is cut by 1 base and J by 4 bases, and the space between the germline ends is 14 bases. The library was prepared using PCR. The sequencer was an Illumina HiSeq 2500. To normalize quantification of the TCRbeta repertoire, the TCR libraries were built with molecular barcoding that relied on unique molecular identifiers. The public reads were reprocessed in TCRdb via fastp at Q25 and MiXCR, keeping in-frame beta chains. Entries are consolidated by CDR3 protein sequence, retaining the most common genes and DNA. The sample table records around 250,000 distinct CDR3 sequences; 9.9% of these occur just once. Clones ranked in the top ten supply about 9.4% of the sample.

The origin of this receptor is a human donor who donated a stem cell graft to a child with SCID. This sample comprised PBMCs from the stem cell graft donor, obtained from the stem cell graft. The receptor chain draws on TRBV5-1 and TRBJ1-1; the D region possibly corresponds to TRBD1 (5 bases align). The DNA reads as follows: TGCGCCAGCAGCTTGACATGGCGGGGCGGCACTGAAGCTTTCTTT. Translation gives CASSLTWRGGTEAFF.